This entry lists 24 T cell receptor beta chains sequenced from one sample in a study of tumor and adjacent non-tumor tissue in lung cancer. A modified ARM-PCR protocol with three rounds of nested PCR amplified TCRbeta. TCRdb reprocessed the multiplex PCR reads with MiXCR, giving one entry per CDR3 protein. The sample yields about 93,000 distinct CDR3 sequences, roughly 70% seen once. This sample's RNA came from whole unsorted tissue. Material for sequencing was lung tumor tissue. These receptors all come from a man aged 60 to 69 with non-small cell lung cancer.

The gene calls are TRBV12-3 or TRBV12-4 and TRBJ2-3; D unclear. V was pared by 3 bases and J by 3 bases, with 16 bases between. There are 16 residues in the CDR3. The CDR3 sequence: CASSFWRLSSTDTQYF. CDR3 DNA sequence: TGTGCCAGCAGTTTCTGGCGCCTATCATCGACAGATACGCAGTATTTT.

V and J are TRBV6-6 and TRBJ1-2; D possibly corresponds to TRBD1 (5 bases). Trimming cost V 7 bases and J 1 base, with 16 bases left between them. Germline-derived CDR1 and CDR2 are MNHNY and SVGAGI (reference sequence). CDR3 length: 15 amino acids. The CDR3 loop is CASKTRDLLNYGYTF. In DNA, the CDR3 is TGTGCCAGCAAGACTAGGGACCTTCTTAACTATGGCTACACCTTC.

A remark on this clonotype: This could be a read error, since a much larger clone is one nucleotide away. The CDR3 region is CASSSELKNEKLFF. CDR3 in DNA: TGTGCCAGCAGCTCAGAGTTGAAGAATGAAAAACTGTTTTTT. The rearrangement joins TRBV7-9 to TRBJ1-4; no definite D call. V lost 4 bases, J lost 5 bases, and 11 bases lay in between. This CDR3 comprises 14 residues. Per germline, CDR1 SEHNR and CDR2 FQNEAQ (reference sequence).

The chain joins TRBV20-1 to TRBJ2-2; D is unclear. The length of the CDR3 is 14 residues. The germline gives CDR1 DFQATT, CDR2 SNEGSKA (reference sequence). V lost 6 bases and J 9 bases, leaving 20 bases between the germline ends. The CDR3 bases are TGCAGTGCACAAATCGGGCCCAACGCCAGGGAGCTGTTTTTT. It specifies CSAQIGPNARELFF.

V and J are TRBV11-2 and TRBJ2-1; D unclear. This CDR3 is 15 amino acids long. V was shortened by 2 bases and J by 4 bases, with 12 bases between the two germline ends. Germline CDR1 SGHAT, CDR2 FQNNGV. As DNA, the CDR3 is TGTGCCAGCAGCTTAAGCGCTAGTCTATACAATGAGCAGTTCTTC. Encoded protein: CASSLSASLYNEQFF.

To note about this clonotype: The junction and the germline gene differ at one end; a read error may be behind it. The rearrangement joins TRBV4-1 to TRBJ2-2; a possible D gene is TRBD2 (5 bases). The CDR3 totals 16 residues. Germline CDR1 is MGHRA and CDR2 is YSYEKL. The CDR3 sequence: CASSQAAGGRTGKLFF. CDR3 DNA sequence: TGCGCCAGCAGTCAAGCAGCCGGAGGACGGACCGGGAAACTGTTTTTT.

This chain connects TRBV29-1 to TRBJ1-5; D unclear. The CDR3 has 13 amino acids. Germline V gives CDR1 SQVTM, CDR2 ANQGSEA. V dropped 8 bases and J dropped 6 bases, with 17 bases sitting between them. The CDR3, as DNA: TGCAGCATTGTTTCCGGGGAGTGTCAGCCCCAGCATTTT. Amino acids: CSIVSGECQPQHF.

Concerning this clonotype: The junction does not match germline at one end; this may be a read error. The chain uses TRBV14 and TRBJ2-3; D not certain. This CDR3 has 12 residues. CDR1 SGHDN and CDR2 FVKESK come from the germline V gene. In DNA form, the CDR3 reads TGTGACAGCAGCCAACTGTGGGATACGCAGTATTTT. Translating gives CDSSQLWDTQYF.

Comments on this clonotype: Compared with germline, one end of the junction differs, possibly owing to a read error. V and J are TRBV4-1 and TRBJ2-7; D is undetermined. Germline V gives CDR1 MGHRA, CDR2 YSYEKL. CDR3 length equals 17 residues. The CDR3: CVSSQEVGLSWSYEQYF. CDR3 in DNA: TGCGTCAGCAGCCAAGAGGTCGGGCTCAGCTGGTCCTACGAGCAGTACTTC.

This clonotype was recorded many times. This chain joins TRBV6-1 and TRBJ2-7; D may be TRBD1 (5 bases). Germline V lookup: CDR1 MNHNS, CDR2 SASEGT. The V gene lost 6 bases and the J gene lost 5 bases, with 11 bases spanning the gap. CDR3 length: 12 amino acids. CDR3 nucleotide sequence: TGTGCCAGCAGCAAAGTCAGGGACGAGCAGTACTTC. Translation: CASSKVRDEQYF.

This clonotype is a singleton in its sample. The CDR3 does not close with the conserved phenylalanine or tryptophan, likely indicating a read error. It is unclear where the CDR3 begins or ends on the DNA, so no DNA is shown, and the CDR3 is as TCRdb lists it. CDR3 sequence reads: CTSSLSSSEQYL. The chain uses TRBV11-2 and TRBJ2-7. The CDR3 is 12 amino acids long, termini counted. The germline V gene encodes CDR1 SGHAT and CDR2 FQNNGV.

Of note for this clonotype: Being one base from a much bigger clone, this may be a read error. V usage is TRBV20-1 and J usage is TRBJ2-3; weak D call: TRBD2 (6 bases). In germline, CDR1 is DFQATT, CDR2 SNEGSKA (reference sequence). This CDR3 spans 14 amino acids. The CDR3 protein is CSPRTTSGSDTQYF. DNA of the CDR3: TGCAGTCCTAGGACTACCTCGGGGTCAGATACGCAGTATTTT.

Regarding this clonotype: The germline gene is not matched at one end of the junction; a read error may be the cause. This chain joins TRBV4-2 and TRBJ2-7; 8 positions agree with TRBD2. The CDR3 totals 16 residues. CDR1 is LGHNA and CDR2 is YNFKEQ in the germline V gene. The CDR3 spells CASNQGVAGWTYEQYF. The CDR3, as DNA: TGTGCCAGCAACCAAGGAGTAGCGGGGTGGACCTACGAGCAGTACTTC.

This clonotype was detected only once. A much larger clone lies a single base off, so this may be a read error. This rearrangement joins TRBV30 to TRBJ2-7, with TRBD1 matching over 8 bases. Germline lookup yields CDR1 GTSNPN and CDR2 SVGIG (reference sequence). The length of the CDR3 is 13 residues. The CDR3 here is CSWSRTGILEQYF. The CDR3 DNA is TGTTCCTGGAGCCGGACAGGGATCCTCGAGCAGTACTTC.

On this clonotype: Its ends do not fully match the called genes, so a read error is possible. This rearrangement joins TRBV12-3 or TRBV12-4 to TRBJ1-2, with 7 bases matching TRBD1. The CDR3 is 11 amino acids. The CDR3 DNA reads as TGTGCCAACAGTTTATTAGGGGGCTACGCCTTC. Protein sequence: CANSLLGGYAF.

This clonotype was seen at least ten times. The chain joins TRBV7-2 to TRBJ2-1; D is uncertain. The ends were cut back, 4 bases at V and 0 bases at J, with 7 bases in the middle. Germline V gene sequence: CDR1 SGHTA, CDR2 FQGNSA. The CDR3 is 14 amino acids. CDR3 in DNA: TGTGCCAGCAGCTCACGCGGCTCCTACAATGAGCAGTTCTTC. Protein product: CASSSRGSYNEQFF.

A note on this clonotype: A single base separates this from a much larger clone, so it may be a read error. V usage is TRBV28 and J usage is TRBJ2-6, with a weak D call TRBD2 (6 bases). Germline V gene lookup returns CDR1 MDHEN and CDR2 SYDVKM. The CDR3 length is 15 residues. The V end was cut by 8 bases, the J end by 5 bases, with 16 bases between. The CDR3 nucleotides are TGTGCCAGCTACCGGGCGGGGACTTGGGCCAACGTCCTGACTTTC. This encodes CASYRAGTWANVLTF.

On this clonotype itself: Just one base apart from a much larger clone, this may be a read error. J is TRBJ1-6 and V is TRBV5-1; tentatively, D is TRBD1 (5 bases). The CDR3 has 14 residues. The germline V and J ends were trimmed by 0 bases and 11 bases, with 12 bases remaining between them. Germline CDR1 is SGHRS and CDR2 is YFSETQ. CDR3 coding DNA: TGCGCCAGCAGCTTGGAACGGCAGGGTGCACCCCTCCACTTT. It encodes CASSLERQGAPLHF.

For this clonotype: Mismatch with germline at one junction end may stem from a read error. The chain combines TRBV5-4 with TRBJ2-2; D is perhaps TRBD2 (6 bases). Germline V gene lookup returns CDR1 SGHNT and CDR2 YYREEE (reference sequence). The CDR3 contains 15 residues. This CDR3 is CTSSLAGRNAGELFF. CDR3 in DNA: TGTACCAGCAGCTTGGCAGGGAGGAACGCCGGGGAGCTGTTTTTT.

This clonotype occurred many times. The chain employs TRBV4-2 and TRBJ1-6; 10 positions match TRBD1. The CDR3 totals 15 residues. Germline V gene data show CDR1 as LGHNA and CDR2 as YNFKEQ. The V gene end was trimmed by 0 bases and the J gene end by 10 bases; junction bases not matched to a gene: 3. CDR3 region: CASSQEDRGPSPLHF. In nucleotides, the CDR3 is TGTGCCAGCAGCCAAGAAGACAGGGGGCCCTCACCCCTCCACTTT.

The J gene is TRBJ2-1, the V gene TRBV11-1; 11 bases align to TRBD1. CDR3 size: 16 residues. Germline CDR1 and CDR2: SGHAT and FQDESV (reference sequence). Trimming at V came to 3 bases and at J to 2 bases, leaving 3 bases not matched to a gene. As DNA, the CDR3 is TGTGCCAGCAGCTTGGGACAGGGGGGGGCCTACAATGAGCAGTTCTTC. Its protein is CASSLGQGGAYNEQFF. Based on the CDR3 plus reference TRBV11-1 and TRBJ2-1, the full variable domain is EAEVAQSPRYKITEKSQAVAFWCDPISGHATLYWYRQILGQGPELLVQFQDESVVDDSQLPKDRFSAERLKGVDSTLKIQPAELGDSAMYLCASSLGQGGAYNEQFFGPGTRLTVL.

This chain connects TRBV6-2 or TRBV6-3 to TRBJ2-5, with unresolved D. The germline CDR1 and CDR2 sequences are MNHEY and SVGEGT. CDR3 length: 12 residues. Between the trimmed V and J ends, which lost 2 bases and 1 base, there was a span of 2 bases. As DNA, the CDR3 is TGTGCCAGCAGTTACAGCCAAGAGACCCAGTACTTC. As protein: CASSYSQETQYF.

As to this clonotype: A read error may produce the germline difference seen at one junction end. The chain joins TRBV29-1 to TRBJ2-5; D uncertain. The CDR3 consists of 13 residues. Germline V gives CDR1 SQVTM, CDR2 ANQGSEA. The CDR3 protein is CSVELAEGETQYF. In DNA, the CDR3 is TGCAGTGTTGAATTGGCTGAAGGAGAGACCCAGTACTTC.

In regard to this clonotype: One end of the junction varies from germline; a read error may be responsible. The CDR3 region has the DNA TGTACCAGCAGTGGACTAGTGGAGTTCCAGGAGCAGTACTTC. This gives the protein CTSSGLVEFQEQYF. The rearrangement joins TRBV6-2 or TRBV6-3 to TRBJ2-7; 7 bases map to TRBD2. Germline V gene lookup returns CDR1 MNHEY and CDR2 SVGEGT. The CDR3 totals 14 residues.